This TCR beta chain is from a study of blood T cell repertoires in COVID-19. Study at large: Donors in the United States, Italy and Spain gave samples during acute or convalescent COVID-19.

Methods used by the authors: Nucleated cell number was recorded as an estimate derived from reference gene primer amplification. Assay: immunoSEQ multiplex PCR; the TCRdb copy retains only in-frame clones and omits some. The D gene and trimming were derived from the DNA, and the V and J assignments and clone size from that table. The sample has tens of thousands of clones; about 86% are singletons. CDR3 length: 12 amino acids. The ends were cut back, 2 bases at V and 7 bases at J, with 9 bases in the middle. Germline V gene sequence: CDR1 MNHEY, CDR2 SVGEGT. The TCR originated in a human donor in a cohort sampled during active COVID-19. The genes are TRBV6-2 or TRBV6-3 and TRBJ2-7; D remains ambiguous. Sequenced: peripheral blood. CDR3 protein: CASSYTVREQYF. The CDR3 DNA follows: TGTGCCAGCAGTTACACGGTGAGGGAGCAGTACTTC.